This section outlines one T cell receptor beta chain sequence together with its context. Its antigen is not yet known. The sequencer was a NextSeq 550. The Human TCR Profiling Kit (MiLaboratory) was used to make UMI-labeled 5' RACE TRB cDNA libraries. The full amount of extracted RNA was used for cDNA synthesis, and the full amount of resulting cDNA was used for PCR amplification. Libraries were prepared in parallel with an identical number of PCR cycles. The original methods were these. With a minimum of two reads required per UMI, MIGEC and MiXCR pulled out about 52,000 +/- 9,100 unique UMI-labeled TRB cDNA molecules from each library. An average of around 40,000 +/- 10,000 functional in-frame TRB CDR3 nucleotide clonotypes without stop codons was found per library. After each sample was downsampled to 5000 UMI-labeled TRB molecules, VDJtools was used to calculate diversity metrics such as normalized Shannon-Wiener and Chao1. Clonotype-size-weighted physicochemical properties of the central five CDR3 residues (interaction energy, strength, volume and Kidera factor 4) were computed in VDJtools. After TCRdb reprocessed the reads, each CDR3 protein sequence was kept as one row, without DNA. V and J calls and clone size were set by TCRdb, not the authors. The sample table holds about 130,000 distinct CDR3 sequences. The top ten clonotypes cover 0.45% to 0.6% of the sample.

CDR1 SNHLY and CDR2 FYNNEI were looked up in the germline V gene. The CDR3 has 15 amino acids, counting the end cysteine and phenylalanine. Only the protein sequence is given. For every CD8+ T cell subset, hundreds of thousands of cells were flow-sorted straight into RLT lysis buffer, and each subset was sorted in triplicate. To exclude memory contaminants, naive CD8+ T cells were stringently defined as CD45RO-CCR7+CD27+CD95-. Peripheral blood mononuclear cells were isolated from buffy coats by standard density gradient centrifugation. Naive CXCR3-negative and CXCR3-positive CD8+ T cells were flow-sorted on a FACSAria III. Total RNA was extracted from sorted cells using an RNeasy Mini Kit. This sample stems from a study of CXCR3-negative and CXCR3-positive naive CD8 T cells (dated by TCRdb to between 2017 and 2020). For context, the study as a whole: In total, 130 million to 150 million TRB reads were obtained, corresponding to roughly 1.5 +/- 0.3 million reads per library. Diversity and physicochemical repertoire analyses covered some eleven donors pooled from two independent experiments. The TRBV-TRBJ cluster analysis covered naive subsets from a handful of donors and memory cells from 3 donors. What the authors observed across the whole study: Compared with CXCR3-negative naive cells, CXCR3-positive naive cells had TRB CDR3s with higher hydrophobicity (lower Kidera factor 4), lower energy, and higher strength and volume indices. Freshly isolated PBMCs were used for most assays because CXCR3 expression went down partially after cryopreservation. TRBV-TRBJ usage was similar between naive CXCR3-negative and CXCR3-positive cells from the same donor, while memory cells showed distinct patterns. Because surface CD5, which has been linked to self-reactivity in mice, was comparable between naive subsets, TCR interaction strength was also inferred from TRB CDR3 physicochemical properties. Comparably high repertoire diversity was found in both naive subsets, whereas much lower repertoire diversity was found in memory CD8+ T cells.

Sequencing input: naive CXCR3- CD8+ T cells from blood. The meaning of the sample's cell subset or site label: CD45RO-CCR7+CD27+CD95- naive CD8+ T cells lacking CXCR3 (TNR3-). The V and J segments used are TRBV2 and TRBJ2-7; TCRdb designates TRBD1, a call that cannot be tested without DNA. This clonotype was sampled from a human donor in good health. Some clones in this sample may be carry-over from other donors' samples. The CDR3 amino acid sequence is: CASSPDDAVLYEQYF.